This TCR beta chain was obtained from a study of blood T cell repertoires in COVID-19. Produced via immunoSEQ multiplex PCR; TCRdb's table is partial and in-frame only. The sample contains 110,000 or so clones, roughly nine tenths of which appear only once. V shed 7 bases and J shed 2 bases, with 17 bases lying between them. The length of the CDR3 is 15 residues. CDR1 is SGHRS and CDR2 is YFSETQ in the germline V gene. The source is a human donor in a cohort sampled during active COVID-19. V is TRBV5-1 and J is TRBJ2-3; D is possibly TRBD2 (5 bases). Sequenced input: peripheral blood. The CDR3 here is CASFKTAGPTDTQYF. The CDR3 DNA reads TGCGCCAGCTTCAAAACGGCGGGTCCCACAGATACGCAGTATTTT.